The present entry profiles one T cell receptor delta chain with its context. The translation of this DNA and the TCRdb protein of a much larger clone differ at residues 7 and 16, probably owing to a read error; the protein shown here is translated from the DNA. This sample was taken from a study of γδ T cells in repeated Plasmodium falciparum infection. Overall study context: Each infection was followed by sampling at 21 days, plus baseline and some pre-infection draws. Some Malian samples span acute malaria episodes; others come from no-transmission periods.

Both TRG and TRD chains were sequenced from each sorted sample. TCRdb reapplied CATT to the multiplex PCR reads. This sample carries tens of thousands of delta-chain clones, roughly 1.8% of them seen once, and the ten largest clones take approximately 15%. This receptor was taken from a pool of human donors (malaria-infected and uninfected, not separated). Sequencing input: gamma-delta T cells from blood.

CDR3 sequence (DNA): TGTGCTCTTGGGACCCCTCCCTACGTGTCGTACTGGGGGATCCCTGCAACTTACACCGATAAACTCATCTTT. Protein: CALGTPPYVSYWGIPATYTDKLIF. The rearrangement joins TRDV1 to TRDJ1; TRDD3 matches at 10 bases. CDR1 is TSWWSYY and CDR2 is QGS in the germline V gene. The CDR3 is made up of 24 amino acids. The J segment lost 0 bases and the V segment lost 5 bases, leaving 30 bases of the junction unmatched.